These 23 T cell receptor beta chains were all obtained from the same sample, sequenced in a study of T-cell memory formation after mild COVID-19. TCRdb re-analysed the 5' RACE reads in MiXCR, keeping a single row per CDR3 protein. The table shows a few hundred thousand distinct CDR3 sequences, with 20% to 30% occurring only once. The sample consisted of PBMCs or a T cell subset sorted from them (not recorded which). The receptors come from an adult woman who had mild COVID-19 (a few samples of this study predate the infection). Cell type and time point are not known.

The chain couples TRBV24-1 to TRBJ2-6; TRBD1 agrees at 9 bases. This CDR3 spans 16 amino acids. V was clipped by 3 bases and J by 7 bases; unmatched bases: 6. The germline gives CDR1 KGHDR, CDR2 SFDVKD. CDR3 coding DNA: TGTGCCACCAGTGATAGCAGGACAGGGGAAGCCAACGTCCTGACTTTC. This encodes CATSDSRTGEANVLTF.

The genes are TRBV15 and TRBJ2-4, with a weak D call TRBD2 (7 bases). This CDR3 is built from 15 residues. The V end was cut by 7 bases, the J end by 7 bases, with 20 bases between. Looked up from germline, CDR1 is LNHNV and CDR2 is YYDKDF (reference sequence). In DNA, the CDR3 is TGTGCCACCACCCAGGGTCGGGGGGCGCGGAACATTCAGTACTTC. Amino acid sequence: CATTQGRGARNIQYF.

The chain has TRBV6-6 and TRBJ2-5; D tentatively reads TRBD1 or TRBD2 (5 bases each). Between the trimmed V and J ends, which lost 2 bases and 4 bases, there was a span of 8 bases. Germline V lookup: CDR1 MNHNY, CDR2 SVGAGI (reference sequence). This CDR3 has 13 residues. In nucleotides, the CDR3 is TGTGCCAGCAGTTACAGAGGGACAGAGACCCAGTACTTC. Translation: CASSYRGTETQYF.

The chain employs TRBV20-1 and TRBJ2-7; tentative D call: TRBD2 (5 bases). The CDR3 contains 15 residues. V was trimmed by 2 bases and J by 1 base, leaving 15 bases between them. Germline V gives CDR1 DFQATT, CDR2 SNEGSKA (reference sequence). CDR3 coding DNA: TGCAGTGCTAGAAAGAGCGGAGTAACGTCCTACGAGCAGTACTTC. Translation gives CSARKSGVTSYEQYF.

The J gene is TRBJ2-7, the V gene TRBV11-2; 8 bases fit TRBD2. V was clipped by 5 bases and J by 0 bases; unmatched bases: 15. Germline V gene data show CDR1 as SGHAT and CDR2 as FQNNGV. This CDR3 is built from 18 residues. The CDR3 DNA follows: TGTGCCAGCAGCCCGATCGAAAGGGAGCGGGGGAGCTCCTACGAGCAGTACTTC. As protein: CASSPIERERGSSYEQYF.

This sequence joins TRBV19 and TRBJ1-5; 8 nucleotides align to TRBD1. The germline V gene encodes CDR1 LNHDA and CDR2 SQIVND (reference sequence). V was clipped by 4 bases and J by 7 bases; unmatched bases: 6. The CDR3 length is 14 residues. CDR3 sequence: CASSRTGSGQPQHF. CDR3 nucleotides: TGTGCCAGTAGTAGGACAGGGAGCGGACAGCCCCAGCATTTT.

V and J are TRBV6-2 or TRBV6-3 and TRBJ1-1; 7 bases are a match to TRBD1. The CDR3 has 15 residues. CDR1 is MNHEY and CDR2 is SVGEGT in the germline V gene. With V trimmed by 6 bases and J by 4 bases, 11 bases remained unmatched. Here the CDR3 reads CASRYRQGVGTEAFF. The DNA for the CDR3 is TGTGCCAGCAGATATAGACAGGGAGTGGGCACTGAAGCTTTCTTT.

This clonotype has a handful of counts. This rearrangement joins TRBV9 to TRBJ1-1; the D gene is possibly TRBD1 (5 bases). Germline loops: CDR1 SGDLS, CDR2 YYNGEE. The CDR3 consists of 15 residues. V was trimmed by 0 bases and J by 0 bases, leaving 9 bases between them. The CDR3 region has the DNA TGTGCCAGCAGCGTAGCGTGGGGACTGAACACTGAAGCTTTCTTT. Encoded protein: CASSVAWGLNTEAFF.

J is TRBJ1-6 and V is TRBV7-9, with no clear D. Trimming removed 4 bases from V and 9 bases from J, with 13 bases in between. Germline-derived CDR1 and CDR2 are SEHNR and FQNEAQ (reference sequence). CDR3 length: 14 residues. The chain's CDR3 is CASSSFQDFSPLHF. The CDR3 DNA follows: TGTGCCAGCAGCTCCTTCCAGGACTTTTCACCCCTCCACTTT.

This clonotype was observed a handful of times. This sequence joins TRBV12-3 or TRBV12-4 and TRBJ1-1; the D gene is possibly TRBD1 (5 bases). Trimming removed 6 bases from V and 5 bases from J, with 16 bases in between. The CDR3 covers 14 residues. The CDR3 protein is CASSSGTAGTEAFF. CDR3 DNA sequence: TGTGCCAGCAGCTCCGGGACGGCGGGGACTGAAGCTTTCTTT.

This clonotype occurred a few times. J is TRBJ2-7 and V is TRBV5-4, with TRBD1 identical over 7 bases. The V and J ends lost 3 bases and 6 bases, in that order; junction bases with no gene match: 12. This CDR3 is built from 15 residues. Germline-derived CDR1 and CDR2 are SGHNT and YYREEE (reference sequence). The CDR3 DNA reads TGTGCCAGCAGCTCCCCCGGGACAGCCGTCGGCGAGCAGTACTTC. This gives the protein CASSSPGTAVGEQYF. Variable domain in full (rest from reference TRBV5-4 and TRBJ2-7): ETGVTQSPTHLIKTRGQQVTLRCSSQSGHNTVSWYQQALGQGPQFIFQYYREEENGRGNFPPRFSGLQFPNYSSELNVNALELDDSALYLCASSSPGTAVGEQYFGPGTRLTVT.

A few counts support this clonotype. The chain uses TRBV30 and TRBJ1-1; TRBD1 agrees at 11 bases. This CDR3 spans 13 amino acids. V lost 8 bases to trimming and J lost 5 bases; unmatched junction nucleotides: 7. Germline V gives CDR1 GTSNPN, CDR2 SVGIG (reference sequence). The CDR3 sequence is CARRGQGVTEAFF. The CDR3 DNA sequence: TGTGCCAGGCGGGGACAGGGGGTAACTGAAGCTTTCTTT.

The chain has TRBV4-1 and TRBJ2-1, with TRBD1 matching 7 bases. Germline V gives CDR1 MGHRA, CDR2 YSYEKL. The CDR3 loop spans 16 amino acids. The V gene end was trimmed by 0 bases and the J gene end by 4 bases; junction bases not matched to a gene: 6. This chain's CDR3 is CASSQDGQGEYNEQFF. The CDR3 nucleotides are TGCGCCAGCAGCCAAGATGGGCAGGGGGAGTACAATGAGCAGTTCTTC.

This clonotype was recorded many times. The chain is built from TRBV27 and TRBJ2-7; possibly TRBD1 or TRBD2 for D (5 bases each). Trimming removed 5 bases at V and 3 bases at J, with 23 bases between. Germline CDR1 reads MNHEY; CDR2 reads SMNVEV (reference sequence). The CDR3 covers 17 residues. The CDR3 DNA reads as TGTGCCAGCAGTAGGGCAGGGAGAGGTATCGTGGGCTACGAGCAGTACTTC. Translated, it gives CASSRAGRGIVGYEQYF.

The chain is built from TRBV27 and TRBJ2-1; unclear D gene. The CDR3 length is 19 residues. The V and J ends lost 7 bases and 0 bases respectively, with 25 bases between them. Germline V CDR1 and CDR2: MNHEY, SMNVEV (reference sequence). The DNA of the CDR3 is TGTGCCAGCACCCAACGGGCTAGGACGAACCTACACTCCTACAATGAGCAGTTCTTC. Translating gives CASTQRARTNLHSYNEQFF.

CDR3 amino acids: CASSQDRASGYQETQYF. For the CDR3, the DNA is TGTGCCAGCAGCCAAGATAGGGCTAGCGGGTACCAAGAGACCCAGTACTTC. J is TRBJ2-5 and V is TRBV3-1, with 8 bases lining up with TRBD2. The J segment lost 0 bases and the V segment lost 0 bases, leaving 6 bases of the junction unmatched. Germline CDR1 LGHDT, CDR2 YNNKEL (reference sequence). The CDR3 is 17 residues long.

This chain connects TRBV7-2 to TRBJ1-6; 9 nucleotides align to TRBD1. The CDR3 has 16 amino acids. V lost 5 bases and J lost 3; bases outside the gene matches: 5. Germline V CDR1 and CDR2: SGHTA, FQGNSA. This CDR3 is CASSPRQGDYNSPLHF. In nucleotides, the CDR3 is TGTGCCAGCAGCCCCCGACAGGGGGACTATAATTCACCCCTCCACTTT.

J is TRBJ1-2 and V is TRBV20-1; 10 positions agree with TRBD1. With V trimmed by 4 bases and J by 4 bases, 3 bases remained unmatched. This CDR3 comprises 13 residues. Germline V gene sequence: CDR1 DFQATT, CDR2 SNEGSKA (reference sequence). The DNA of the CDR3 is TGCAGTGCTATGACAGGGGGCGGCTATGGCTACACCTTC. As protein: CSAMTGGGYGYTF.

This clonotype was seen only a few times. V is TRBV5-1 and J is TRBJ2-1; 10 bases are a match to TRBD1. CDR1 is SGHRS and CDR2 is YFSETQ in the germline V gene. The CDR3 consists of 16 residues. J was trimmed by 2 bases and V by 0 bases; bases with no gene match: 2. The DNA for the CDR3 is TGCGCCAGCAGCTTGGGAGGGACAGGGGCCTACAATGAGCAGTTCTTC. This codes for CASSLGGTGAYNEQFF. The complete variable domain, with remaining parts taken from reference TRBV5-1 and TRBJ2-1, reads KAGVTQTPRYLIKTRGQQVTLSCSPISGHRSVSWYQQTPGQGLQFLFEYFSETQRNKGNFPGRFSGRQFSNSRSEMNVSTLELGDSALYLCASSLGGTGAYNEQFFGPGTRLTVL.

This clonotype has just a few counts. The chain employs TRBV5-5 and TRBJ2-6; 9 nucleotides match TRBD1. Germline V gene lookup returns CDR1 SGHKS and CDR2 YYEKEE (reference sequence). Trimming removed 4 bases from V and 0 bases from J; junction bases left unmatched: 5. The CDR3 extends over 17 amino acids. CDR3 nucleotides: TGTGCCAGCAGCATCGGGACAGGGCTCTCTGGGGCCAACGTCCTGACTTTC. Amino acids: CASSIGTGLSGANVLTF.

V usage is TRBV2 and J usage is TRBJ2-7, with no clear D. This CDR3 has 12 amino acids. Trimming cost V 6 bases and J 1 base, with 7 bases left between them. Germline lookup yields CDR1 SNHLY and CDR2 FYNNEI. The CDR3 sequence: CASRRGSYEQYF. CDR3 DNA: TGTGCCAGCAGGCGCGGTTCCTACGAGCAGTACTTC. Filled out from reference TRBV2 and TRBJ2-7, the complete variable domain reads EPEVTQTPSHQVTQMGQEVILRCVPISNHLYFYWYRQILGQKVEFLVSFYNNEISEKSEIFDDQFSVERPDGSNFTLKIRSTKLEDSAMYFCASRRGSYEQYFGPGTRLTVT.

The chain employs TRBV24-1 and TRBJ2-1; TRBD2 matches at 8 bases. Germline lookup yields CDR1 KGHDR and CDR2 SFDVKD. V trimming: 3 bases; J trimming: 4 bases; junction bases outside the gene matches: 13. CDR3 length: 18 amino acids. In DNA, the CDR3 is TGTGCCACCAGTGATGCCAAAGCGGGAGAGGGTCTATACAATGAGCAGTTCTTC. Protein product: CATSDAKAGEGLYNEQFF.

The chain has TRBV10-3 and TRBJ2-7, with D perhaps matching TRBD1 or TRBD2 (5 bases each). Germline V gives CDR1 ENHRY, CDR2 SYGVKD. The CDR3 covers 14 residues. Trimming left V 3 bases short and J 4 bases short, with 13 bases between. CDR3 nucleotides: TGTGCCATCAGTGACCCGAGGGGCCAATACGAGCAGTACTTC. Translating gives CAISDPRGQYEQYF.